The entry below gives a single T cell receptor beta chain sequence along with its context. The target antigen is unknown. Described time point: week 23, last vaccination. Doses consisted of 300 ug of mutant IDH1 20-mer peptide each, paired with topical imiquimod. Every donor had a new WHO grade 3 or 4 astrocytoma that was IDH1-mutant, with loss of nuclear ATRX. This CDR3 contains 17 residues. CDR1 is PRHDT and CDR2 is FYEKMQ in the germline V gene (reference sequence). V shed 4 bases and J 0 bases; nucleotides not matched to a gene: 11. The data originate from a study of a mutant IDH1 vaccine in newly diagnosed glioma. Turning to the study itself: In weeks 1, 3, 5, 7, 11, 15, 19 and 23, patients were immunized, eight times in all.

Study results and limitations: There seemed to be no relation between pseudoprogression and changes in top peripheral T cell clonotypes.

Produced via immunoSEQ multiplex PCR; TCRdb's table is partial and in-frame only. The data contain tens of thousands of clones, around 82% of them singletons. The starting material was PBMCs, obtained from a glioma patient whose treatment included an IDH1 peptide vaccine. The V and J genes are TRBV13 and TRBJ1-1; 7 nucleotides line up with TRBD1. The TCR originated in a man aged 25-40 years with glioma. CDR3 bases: TGTGCCAGCAGCTACCAGACAGGGACGAGTATGAACACTGAAGCTTTCTTT. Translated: CASSYQTGTSMNTEAFF. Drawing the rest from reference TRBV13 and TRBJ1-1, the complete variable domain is AAGVIQSPRHLIKEKRETATLKCYPIPRHDTVYWYQQGPGQDPQFLISFYEKMQSDKGSIPDRFSAQQFSDYHSELNMSSLELGDSALYFCASSYQTGTSMNTEAFFGQGTRLTVV.